The 19 T cell receptor beta chains reported below all come from one sample, sequenced in a study of blood T cell repertoires in COVID-19. Measured with immunoSEQ multiplex PCR; TCRdb has only the in-frame clones, and not every one. The data hold over 75,000 clones, with 75% to 85% observed a single time. The material sequenced was peripheral blood. These receptors all stem from a woman in her forties or fifties with acute or convalescent COVID-19.

The rearrangement uses TRBV10-2 and TRBJ1-2; D is perhaps TRBD1 (5 bases). This CDR3 contains 15 residues. Trimming shortened V by 0 bases and J by 5 bases, and 13 bases separated the two germline ends. Germline V CDR1 and CDR2: WSHSY, SAAADI. The CDR3 reads CASSESRVGGYGYTF. The CDR3 nucleotides are TGCGCCAGCAGTGAGTCGAGAGTTGGGGGGTATGGCTACACCTTC.

DNA of the CDR3: TGTGCCAGCAGACGCCGGGAGGGGGAGCAAACCCTCCACTTT. This codes for CASRRREGEQTLHF. The chain employs TRBV7-8 and TRBJ1-6; the D gene is possibly TRBD1 (6 bases). Germline CDR1 reads SGHVS; CDR2 reads FQNEAQ. CDR3 length: 14 amino acids. The V end lost 6 bases, the J end lost 14 bases, and 20 bases lay between the germline ends.

The chain recombines TRBV28 with TRBJ2-1, with D perhaps matching TRBD1 (6 bases). The CDR3 sequence is 11 residues long. Trimming pared 3 bases from V and 11 bases from J, leaving 8 bases between. In germline, CDR1 is MDHEN, CDR2 SYDVKM. CDR3 bases: TGTGCCAGCAGTTTCACAGGGAAGCAGTTCTTC. Amino acid sequence: CASSFTGKQFF.

This chain joins TRBV25-1 and TRBJ2-7, with TRBD1 matching 8 bases. This CDR3 is 18 amino acids long. CDR1 is MGHDK and CDR2 is SYGVNS in the germline V gene. V was clipped by 6 bases and J by 7 bases; unmatched bases: 23. The CDR3 DNA reads as TGTGCCAGCAGCCGATCCTCGGGGCAGGGGGCTCTCCAGGGGGAGCAGTACTTC. Translating it yields CASSRSSGQGALQGEQYF.

This clone showed up just a few times. This chain joins TRBV4-2 and TRBJ2-7, with D possibly TRBD2 on 5 matching bases. Between the trimmed V and J ends, which lost 0 bases and 3 bases, there was a span of 12 bases. CDR1 and CDR2 from the germline V gene are LGHNA and YNFKEQ. There are 15 residues in the CDR3. In nucleotides, the CDR3 is TGTGCCAGCAGCCAAGATCAGACGGGATTCTACGAGCAGTACTTC. It codes for CASSQDQTGFYEQYF.

The V call is TRBV5-6, the J call TRBJ2-1; 11 bases line up with TRBD2. Germline-derived CDR1 and CDR2 are SGHDT and YYEEEE. The CDR3 runs to 15 residues. V lost 1 base to trimming and J lost 10 bases; unmatched junction nucleotides: 7. The CDR3 here is CASSLQGLAVMEQFF. DNA of the CDR3: TGTGCCAGCAGCTTGCAGGGACTAGCGGTCATGGAGCAGTTCTTC.

The rearrangement joins TRBV7-2 to TRBJ2-3, with 9 bases lining up with TRBD1. Trimming removed 5 bases from V and 3 bases from J; junction bases left unmatched: 6. This CDR3 region has 15 residues. Germline V gives CDR1 SGHTA, CDR2 FQGNSA. CDR3 sequence (DNA): TGTGCCAGCAGCGCCCGGACAGGGGAGACAGATACGCAGTATTTT. This codes for CASSARTGETDTQYF.

The chain carries TRBV6-5 and TRBJ1-6, with TRBD1 as a possible D gene (5 bases). Trimming took 4 bases from V and 8 from J, leaving 15 bases between them. CDR1 MNHEY and CDR2 SVGAGI come from the germline V gene. This CDR3 has 15 amino acids. For the CDR3, the DNA is TGTGCCAGCAGTTCCTCTTTGGGACTTTATTCACCCCTCCACTTT. This sequence encodes CASSSSLGLYSPLHF.

The V gene is TRBV27, the J gene TRBJ2-2, with D unclear. The CDR3 sequence is 12 residues long. V lost 1 base, J lost 7 bases, and 4 bases lay in between. Per germline, CDR1 MNHEY and CDR2 SMNVEV (reference sequence). The CDR3 reads CASSLLYGELFF. The DNA of the CDR3 is TGTGCCAGCAGTTTATTGTACGGGGAGCTGTTTTTT.

The V call is TRBV3-1 (or the pseudogene TRBV3-2), the J call TRBJ1-6; 7 nucleotides match TRBD1. The CDR3 is made up of 17 amino acids. Germline lookup yields CDR1 LGHDT and CDR2 YNNKEL (reference sequence). V gave up 3 bases and J gave up 7 bases; unmatched junction bases: 12. CDR3 bases: TGTGCCAGCAGCCAGGGAAGGACAGGACCCATCAATTCACCCCTCCACTTT. Translated, it gives CASSQGRTGPINSPLHF.

The chain recombines TRBV13 with TRBJ1-3, with 7 bases fitting TRBD1. V shed 5 bases, J shed 1 base, and the junction held 5 bases outside the gene matches. Looked up from germline, CDR1 is PRHDT and CDR2 is FYEKMQ (reference sequence). There are 15 residues in the CDR3. This CDR3 reads CASSPDRPSGNTIYF. In nucleotides, the CDR3 is TGTGCCAGCAGCCCGGACAGGCCGTCTGGAAACACCATATATTTT.

The genes are TRBV7-6 and TRBJ2-7; tentatively, D is TRBD2 (5 bases). The CDR3 is 14 residues long. V lost 3 bases and J 7 bases, leaving 16 bases between the germline ends. CDR1 SGHVS and CDR2 FNYEAQ come from the germline V gene. The DNA of the CDR3 is TGTGCCAGCAGCTTTTCGGGATCCAGCAGGGAGCAGTACTTC. Amino acid sequence: CASSFSGSSREQYF.

J is TRBJ2-7 and V is TRBV6-2 or TRBV6-3; D is perhaps TRBD1 (5 bases). Trimming removed 0 bases from V and 3 bases from J, with 15 bases in between. Germline lookup yields CDR1 MNHEY and CDR2 SVGEGT. The CDR3 is 16 amino acids. The CDR3 loop is CASSYSSGAGFYEQYF. CDR3 coding DNA: TGTGCCAGCAGTTACTCGAGTGGGGCAGGGTTCTACGAGCAGTACTTC.

This chain links TRBV30 with TRBJ2-6; D call uncertain. CDR1 and CDR2 (germline): GTSNPN, SVGIG (reference sequence). The CDR3 has 15 amino acids. The V gene lost 0 bases and the J gene lost 0 bases, with 6 bases spanning the gap. The DNA for the CDR3 is TGTGCCTGGAGTGTAACCGGCTCTGGGGCCAACGTCCTGACTTTC. Translation: CAWSVTGSGANVLTF.

The genes are TRBV5-1 and TRBJ2-1, with 10 bases matching TRBD2. Germline loops: CDR1 SGHRS, CDR2 YFSETQ. Germline trimming cut 5 bases from V and 10 bases from J; bases unmatched to any gene: 12. The length of the CDR3 is 15 residues. The CDR3 DNA reads as TGCGCCAGCAGACTGAGGCTAGCGGGAGCGGGAGAGCAGTTCTTC. Its translation: CASRLRLAGAGEQFF.

The chain is built from TRBV7-8 and TRBJ1-1; D is perhaps TRBD1 (5 bases). This CDR3 comprises 14 residues. Trimming cost V 3 bases and J 7 bases, with 15 bases left between them. In germline, CDR1 is SGHVS, CDR2 FQNEAQ. This CDR3 is CASSLFRGGSEAFF. The CDR3 DNA sequence: TGTGCCAGCAGCTTGTTCCGGGGGGGGAGTGAAGCTTTCTTT.

The J gene is TRBJ2-1, the V gene TRBV12-3 or TRBV12-4; D is undetermined. V was pared by 6 bases and J by 2 bases, with 8 bases between. The CDR3 extends over 13 amino acids. The CDR3 region has the DNA TGTGCCAGCAGCCCAACACCCTACAATGAGCAGTTCTTC. It yields the protein CASSPTPYNEQFF.

The chain joins TRBV15 to TRBJ2-7, with D possibly being TRBD2 (5 bases). V was cut by 3 bases and J by 7 bases, with 13 bases left in between. CDR1 is LNHNV, CDR2 YYDKDF, per germline (reference sequence). This CDR3 region has 13 residues. The CDR3 here is CATSSPRTGEQYF. The CDR3 bases are TGTGCCACCAGCAGCCCGAGGACGGGAGAGCAGTACTTC.

The chain joins TRBV3-1 (or the pseudogene TRBV3-2) to TRBJ2-6, with 7 bases that match TRBD1. With 3 bases clipped from V and 0 bases from J, the junction kept 8 bases outside the gene matches. In germline, CDR1 is LGHDT, CDR2 YNNKEL (reference sequence). The CDR3 spans 18 residues. CDR3 sequence (DNA): TGTGCCAGCAGCCACCACGGGACAGCCCACTCTGGGGCCAACGTCCTGACTTTC. This sequence encodes CASSHHGTAHSGANVLTF.